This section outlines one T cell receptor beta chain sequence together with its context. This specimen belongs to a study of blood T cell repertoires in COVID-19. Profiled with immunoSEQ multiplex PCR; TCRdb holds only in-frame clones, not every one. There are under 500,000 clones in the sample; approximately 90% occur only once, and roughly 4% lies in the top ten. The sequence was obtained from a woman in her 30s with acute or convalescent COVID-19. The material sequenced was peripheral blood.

The CDR3 DNA reads as TGTGCCAGCAGTGAAACAGGGGGCAGGCCCCAGCATTTT. Protein sequence: CASSETGGRPQHF. V gene TRBV28 combines with J gene TRBJ1-5, with 9 bases identical to TRBD1. This CDR3 has 13 amino acids. Germline CDR1 reads MDHEN; CDR2 reads SYDVKM. V trimming: 5 bases; J trimming: 9 bases; junction bases outside the gene matches: 5.